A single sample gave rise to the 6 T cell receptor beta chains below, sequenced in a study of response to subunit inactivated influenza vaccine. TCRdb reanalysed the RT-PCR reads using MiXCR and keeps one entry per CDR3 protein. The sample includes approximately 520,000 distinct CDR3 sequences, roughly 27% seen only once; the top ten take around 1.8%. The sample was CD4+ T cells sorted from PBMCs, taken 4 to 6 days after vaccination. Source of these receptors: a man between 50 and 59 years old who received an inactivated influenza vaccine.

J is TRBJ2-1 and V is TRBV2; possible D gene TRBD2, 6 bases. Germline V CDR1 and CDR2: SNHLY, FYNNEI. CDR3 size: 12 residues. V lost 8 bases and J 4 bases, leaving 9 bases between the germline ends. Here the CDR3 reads CASDGLYNEQFF. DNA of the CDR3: TGTGCCAGCGACGGACTATACAATGAGCAGTTCTTC.

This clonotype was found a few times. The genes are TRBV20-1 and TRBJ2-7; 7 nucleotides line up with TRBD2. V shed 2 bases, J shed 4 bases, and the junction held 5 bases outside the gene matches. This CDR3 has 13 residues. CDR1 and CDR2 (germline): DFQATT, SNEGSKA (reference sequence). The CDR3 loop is CSARKPGGYEQYF. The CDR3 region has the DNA TGCAGTGCTAGAAAACCGGGAGGTTACGAGCAGTACTTC.

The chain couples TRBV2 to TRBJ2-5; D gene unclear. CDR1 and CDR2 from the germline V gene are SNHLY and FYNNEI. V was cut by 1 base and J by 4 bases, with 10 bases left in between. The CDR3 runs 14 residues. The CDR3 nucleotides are TGTGCCAGCAGTGAAGATGGGTTTGGAGAGACCCAGTACTTC. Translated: CASSEDGFGETQYF.

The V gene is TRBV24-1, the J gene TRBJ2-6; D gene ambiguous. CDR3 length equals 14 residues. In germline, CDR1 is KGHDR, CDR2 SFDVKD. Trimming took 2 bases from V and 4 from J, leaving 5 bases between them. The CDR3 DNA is TGTGCCACCAGTGATTCGCGGGGGGCCAACGTCCTGACTTTC. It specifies CATSDSRGANVLTF.

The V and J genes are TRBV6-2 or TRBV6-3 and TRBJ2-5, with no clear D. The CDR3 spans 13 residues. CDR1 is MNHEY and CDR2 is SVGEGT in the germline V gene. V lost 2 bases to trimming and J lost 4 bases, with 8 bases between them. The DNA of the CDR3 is TGTGCCAGCAGTTACGAGATAGGAGAGACCCAGTACTTC. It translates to CASSYEIGETQYF.

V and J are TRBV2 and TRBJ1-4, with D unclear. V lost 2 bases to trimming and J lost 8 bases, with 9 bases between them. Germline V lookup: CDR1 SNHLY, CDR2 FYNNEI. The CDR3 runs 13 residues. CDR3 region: CASSERWMEKLFF. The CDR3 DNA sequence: TGTGCCAGCAGTGAAAGGTGGATGGAAAAACTGTTTTTT.